This T cell receptor (beta chain) derives from a study of blood T cell repertoires in COVID-19. As processed by the authors: Reference gene primers were amplified, and this amplification served to estimate nucleated cell counts. TCRdb's table, derived via immunoSEQ multiplex PCR, lists solely in-frame clones and lacks some. The V and J calls and clone size come from that table; D and trimming were worked out from the DNA. Among some 200,000 clones listed, roughly 79% were seen once. Germline lookup yields CDR1 SGHDT and CDR2 YYEEEE. Trimming took 6 bases from V and 7 from J, leaving 8 bases between them. This CDR3 comprises 11 residues. In Seattle, patients joined the study during active infection and were tracked longitudinally.

The V and J genes are TRBV5-6 and TRBJ1-3; D remains ambiguous. The sample comprised peripheral blood. The source is a woman between 40 and 55 years old with COVID-19, enrolled during active disease. The CDR3 loop is CASNLGNTIYF. The CDR3 nucleotides read TGTGCCAGCAATCTGGGCAACACCATATATTTT.